The rows below give T cell receptor beta chains drawn from one sample of a study of cytomegalovirus exposure and HLA in healthy donors. Method: immunoSEQ multiplex PCR; TCRdb's copy keeps in-frame clones and lacks some. The data show about 130,000 clones, roughly 95% seen once. Sequenced material: PBMCs. Receptors originate from a man aged 18 to 35 in good health and CMV-seronegative. Each CDR3 is given with its conserved first and last residue. The D gene is left open where the match is weak. Rows give clone size only sometimes, using once, few, many, or a class for an expanded clone.

TRBD2	-	TRBV5-6	TRBJ2-5	TGTGCCAGCAGCTCTAGCGGGGAGACCCAGTACTTC	CASSSSGETQYF
-	once	TRBV27	TRBJ1-2	TGTGCCAGCAGTCCCTGGGTAGGAGGGGCTGGCTACACCTTC	CASSPWVGGAGYTF
-	-	TRBV14	TRBJ2-7	TGTGCCAGCAGCCTTAAGGGGCGCGGGACCGACCGACCCTACGAGCAGTACTTC	CASSLKGRGTDRPYEQYF
TRBD2	-	TRBV27	TRBJ2-1	TGTGCCAGCAGTATGACTAGCGGGAGCCTCTTCAGCTCCTACAATGAGCAGTTCTTC	CASSMTSGSLFSSYNEQFF
-	-	TRBV9	TRBJ1-2	TGTGCCAGCAGCTCCCAGCCAGGGGCGAACTATGGCTACACCTTC	CASSSQPGANYGYTF
-	-	TRBV9	TRBJ2-1	TGTGCCAGCAGCGTAGTAGGGCAGGGATCCTACAATGAGCAGTTCTTC	CASSVVGQGSYNEQFF
-	-	TRBV6-5	TRBJ1-1	TGTGCCAGCAGTTACCCCCTTCGGGGCAGGGGCACTGAAGCTTTCTTT	CASSYPLRGRGTEAFF
TRBD1	-	TRBV28	TRBJ2-7	TGTGCCAGCAGTGAGGACAGGGTAACCTACGAGCAGTACTTC	CASSEDRVTYEQYF
-	-	TRBV4-3	TRBJ2-1	TGCGCCAGCAGCCAAGAGGAGGGTGGGGGAAATGAGCAGTTCTTC	CASSQEEGGGNEQFF
TRBD2	-	TRBV4-2	TRBJ2-2	TGTGCCAGCAGCCAAGACAGGGACTACTACACCGGGGAGCTGTTTTTT	CASSQDRDYYTGELFF
-	-	TRBV7-9	TRBJ1-2	TGTGCCAGCAGCTTACCAGGCCTTGGCTACACCTTC	CASSLPGLGYTF
TRBD1	-	TRBV5-6	TRBJ1-3	TGTGCCAGCAGGTCCGGGACAGGGCTGAACACCATATATTTT	CASRSGTGLNTIYF
-	-	TRBV28	TRBJ1-4	TGTGCCAGCAGATTGGACAGAAATGAAAAACTGTTTTTT	CASRLDRNEKLFF
TRBD1	-	TRBV5-4	TRBJ1-1	TGTGCCAGCAGCTGGACAGGGCGTACTGAAGCTTTCTTT	CASSWTGRTEAFF
-	once	TRBV5-5	TRBJ2-7	TGTGCCAGCAGCTTGAGGTCAGGGCCCTACGAGCAGTACTTC	CASSLRSGPYEQYF
-	-	TRBV6-1	TRBJ2-7	TGTGCCAGCAGTGAAGCGGACGGCAGGTCGGGGTACGAGCAGTACTTC	CASSEADGRSGYEQYF
-	-	TRBV30	TRBJ2-7	TGTGCCTGGAATAGGGGCACGGGGGACGAGCAGTACTTC	CAWNRGTGDEQYF
TRBD1	once	TRBV7-2	TRBJ1-2	TGTGCCAGCGGGCAGGGGGCTAACTATGGCTACACCTTC	CASGQGANYGYTF
-	-	TRBV28	TRBJ1-1	TGTGCCAGCAGTTTGGGGGGGTCCAGGTACACTGAAGCTTTCTTT	CASSLGGSRYTEAFF
TRBD2	-	TRBV29-1	TRBJ2-7	TGCAGCGTAAAAGGCTATTCGGAGACTAGCGGGGTTCGCGAGCAGTACTTC	CSVKGYSETSGVREQYF
TRBD2	-	TRBV5-4	TRBJ2-5	TGTGCCAGCAGCCCCGGCGGTAGCGGGAGGGTGGAGACCCAGTACTTC	CASSPGGSGRVETQYF
TRBD2	once	TRBV7-9	TRBJ2-2	TGTGCCAGCAGAGCCCCATCGAGGTCTAGCGGGACCGGGGAGCTGTTTTTT	CASRAPSRSSGTGELFF
TRBD1	-	TRBV19	TRBJ1-2	TGTGCCAGTAATAACAGGGGGTTTGATGGCTACACCTTC	CASNNRGFDGYTF
-	-	TRBV6-6	TRBJ2-7	TGTGCCAGCAGTTACTCGTTAACCTACGAGCAGTACTTC	CASSYSLTYEQYF
-	-	TRBV29-1	TRBJ2-5	TGCAGCGGAGGGGGGGGGCAGGAGACCCAGTACTTC	CSGGGGQETQYF
-	-	TRBV30	TRBJ2-7	TGTGCCTGGAGTGTATTCGGGGACTTCTACGAGCAGTACTTC	CAWSVFGDFYEQYF
-	-	TRBV5-6	TRBJ2-3	TGTGCCAGCAGCTTGGACTGGGGGAGGACGCAGTATTTT	CASSLDWGRTQYF
-	once	TRBV21-1	TRBJ1-2	TGTGCCAGCAGCAAAGGCGGTGGCAGTCTCTATGGCTACACCTTC	CASSKGGGSLYGYTF
-	-	TRBV7-2	TRBJ1-1	TGTGCCAGCAGCTCCTCTACTTCTACTGAAGCTTTCTTT	CASSSSTSTEAFF
-	-	TRBV11-2	TRBJ1-5	TGTGCCAGCAGCTTAAGCAGGGGCAGCAATCAGCCCCAGCATTTT	CASSLSRGSNQPQHF
-	-	TRBV9	TRBJ2-7	TGTGCCAGCAGCGTAGGTCAGGGGATGGACGAGCAGTACTTC	CASSVGQGMDEQYF
TRBD1	-	TRBV7-3	TRBJ2-1	TGTGCCAGCAGCTCAGAATTACAGGGGAATGAGCAGTTCTTC	CASSSELQGNEQFF
-	-	TRBV7-8	TRBJ2-7	TGTGCCAGCAGCCCCTTCTCCGAGCAGTACTTC	CASSPFSEQYF
-	-	TRBV5-6	TRBJ2-7	TGTGCCAGCAGCCCCCTATCCTCCTACGAGCAGTACTTC	CASSPLSSYEQYF
-	once	TRBV5-6	TRBJ1-2	TGTGCCAGCAGCCGAATACTTCAGGGGCGCGGAGGCTACACCTTC	CASSRILQGRGGYTF
-	-	TRBV4-3	TRBJ2-7	TGCGCCAGCAGCCAAGATTTTAACGGGGAACACCTCTCCTACGAGCAGTACTTC	CASSQDFNGEHLSYEQYF
TRBD2	-	TRBV11-3	TRBJ2-3	TGTGCCAGCAGCTTAGGACTAGCGGGAGACGCGCGCACAGATACGCAGTATTTT	CASSLGLAGDARTDTQYF
TRBD1	-	TRBV19	TRBJ2-7	TGTGCCAGTAGTACGACAGGGGCGAGCTCCTACGAGCAGTACTTC	CASSTTGASSYEQYF
-	-	TRBV6-5	TRBJ2-5	TGTGCCAGCAGTGATAGAGGCTGGCGGGAGACCCAGTACTTC	CASSDRGWRETQYF
TRBD2	-	TRBV28	TRBJ2-1	TGTGCCAGCAGTCCCCGACTAGCGGGAGTTCTCTACAATGAGCAGTTCTTC	CASSPRLAGVLYNEQFF
-	-	TRBV7-8	TRBJ2-1	TGTGCCAGCAGCTTAGGGACAGACCTGTACAATGAGCAGTTCTTC	CASSLGTDLYNEQFF
-	-	TRBV13	TRBJ1-1	TGTGCCAGCAGCCGTACGATTGGAGCCGTCGAAGCTTTCTTT	CASSRTIGAVEAFF
TRBD2	-	TRBV7-2	TRBJ2-7	TGTGCCAGCACCTGGACTAGCGGGACATACGAGCAGTACTTC	CASTWTSGTYEQYF
TRBD1	-	TRBV11-2	TRBJ2-7	TGTGCCAGCAGCTTACCGGGACAGGTCAGCTCCTACGAGCAGTACTTC	CASSLPGQVSSYEQYF
TRBD2	-	TRBV2	TRBJ2-7	TGTGCCAGCAGTGCCGCTCGGGGGGGGTACGAGCAGTACTTC	CASSAARGGYEQYF
TRBD1	-	TRBV30	TRBJ1-1	TGTGCCTGGGACGGACAGGGAGACCCAAACACTGAAGCTTTCTTT	CAWDGQGDPNTEAFF
-	-	TRBV25-1	TRBJ1-4	TGTGCCAGCAGCCTGGGGGGGGGCTTACGAGAAAAACTGTTTTTT	CASSLGGGLREKLFF
-	-	TRBV27	TRBJ1-1	TGTGCCAGCAGCCTACAGGGACTGAACACTGAAGCTTTCTTT	CASSLQGLNTEAFF
-	-	TRBV5-6	TRBJ2-1	TGTGCCAGCAGCTTGATAGGGGTTTCAGGAGAGCAGTTCTTC	CASSLIGVSGEQFF
-	-	TRBV11-2	TRBJ2-1	TGTGCCAGCAGCAACGGACTACAATACAATGAGCAGTTCTTC	CASSNGLQYNEQFF
-	-	TRBV6-4	TRBJ2-2	TGTGCCAGCAGTGACCCGACTAGGGCCGGGGAGCTGTTTTTT	CASSDPTRAGELFF
TRBD2	-	TRBV4-1	TRBJ2-1	TGCGCCAGCAGCCAAGTGACTAGCGGGTATAGCTCCTACAATGAGCAGTTCTTC	CASSQVTSGYSSYNEQFF
-	-	TRBV7-3	TRBJ2-7	TGTGCCAGCAGCTCAGGGGTTACCGAGCAGTACTTC	CASSSGVTEQYF